Below are 6 T cell receptor beta chains sequenced from a single sample in a study of T-cell memory formation after mild COVID-19. One entry per CDR3 protein results from TCRdb running MiXCR on the 5' RACE reads. The repertoire includes approximately 270,000 distinct CDR3 sequences, around 15% of them detected once, and about 23% sits in the top ten. The specimen sequenced was PBMCs or a T cell subset sorted from them (not recorded which). The receptor set was obtained from a young man who had mild COVID-19 (a few samples of this study predate the infection). Cell type and time point are not known.

This clonotype was detected only a few times. The CDR3 loop reads CASSSRARANTGELFF. In nucleotides, the CDR3 is TGTGCCAGCAGCTCGAGGGCCAGAGCAAACACCGGGGAGCTGTTTTTT. This chain uses TRBV7-6 with TRBJ2-2; tentatively, D is TRBD2 (5 bases). Germline loops: CDR1 SGHVS, CDR2 FNYEAQ. The CDR3 extends over 16 amino acids. V was trimmed by 4 bases and J by 2 bases, leaving 14 bases between them.

There are many counts of this clonotype. This chain joins TRBV5-1 and TRBJ2-1; D is unresolved. The germline V gene has CDR1 SGHRS and CDR2 YFSETQ. This CDR3 region has 14 residues. V lost 3 bases and J 1 base, leaving 8 bases between the germline ends. The CDR3 loop is CASSWDTSYNEQFF. The CDR3 region has the DNA TGCGCCAGCAGCTGGGATACGTCCTACAATGAGCAGTTCTTC.

This clonotype was observed a handful of times. The rearrangement links TRBV20-1 to TRBJ2-3, with 12 bases lining up with TRBD2. This CDR3 comprises 19 residues. V shed 0 bases and J 5 bases; nucleotides not matched to a gene: 15. The germline V gene encodes CDR1 DFQATT and CDR2 SNEGSKA (reference sequence). The CDR3 DNA sequence: TGCAGTGCTAGAGACTTTGGACTAGCGGGGACTACGAACTTAGATACGCAGTATTTT. Translation gives CSARDFGLAGTTNLDTQYF.

V gene TRBV29-1 combines with J gene TRBJ2-1; D uncertain. Germline lookup yields CDR1 SQVTM and CDR2 ANQGSEA. The CDR3 has 11 residues. V dropped 1 base and J dropped 7 bases, with 5 bases sitting between them. Written as DNA, the CDR3 is TGCAGCGTTGAAGCCCGGAATGAGCAGTTCTTC. Its translation: CSVEARNEQFF.

The V and J genes are TRBV5-1 and TRBJ2-5; D possibly uses TRBD1 or TRBD2 (6 bases each). The CDR3 is made up of 13 amino acids. The V end lost 4 bases, the J end lost 1 base, and 8 bases lay between the germline ends. Looked up from germline, CDR1 is SGHRS and CDR2 is YFSETQ. The CDR3 protein is CASSGGPQETQYF. The CDR3 bases are TGCGCCAGCAGCGGGGGGCCCCAAGAGACCCAGTACTTC.

This clonotype occurred many times. This sequence joins TRBV4-3 and TRBJ2-1; 10 bases are shared with TRBD2. CDR3 length: 16 residues. V shed 0 bases, J shed 3 bases, and the junction held 2 bases outside the gene matches. Germline CDR1 LGHNA, CDR2 YSLEER. CDR3 bases: TGCGCCAGCAGCCAAGATCCTAGCGGGGGCTACAATGAGCAGTTCTTC. Amino acids: CASSQDPSGGYNEQFF.